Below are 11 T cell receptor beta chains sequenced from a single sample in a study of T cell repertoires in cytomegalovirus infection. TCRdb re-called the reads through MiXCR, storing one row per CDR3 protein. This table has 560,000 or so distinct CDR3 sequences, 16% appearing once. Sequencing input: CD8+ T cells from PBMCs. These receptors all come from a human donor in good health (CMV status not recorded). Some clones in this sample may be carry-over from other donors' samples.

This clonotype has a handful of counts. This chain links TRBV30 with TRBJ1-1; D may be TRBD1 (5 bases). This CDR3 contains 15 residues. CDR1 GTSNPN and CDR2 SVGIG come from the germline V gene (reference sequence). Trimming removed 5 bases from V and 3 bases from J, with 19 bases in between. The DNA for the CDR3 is TGTGCCTGGGCCGGAGCTTGGGGCCGGGACACTGAAGCTTTCTTT. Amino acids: CAWAGAWGRDTEAFF.

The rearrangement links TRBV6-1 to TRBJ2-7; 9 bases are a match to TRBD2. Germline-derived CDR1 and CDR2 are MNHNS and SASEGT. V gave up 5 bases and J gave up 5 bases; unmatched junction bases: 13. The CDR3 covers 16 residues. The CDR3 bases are TGTGCCAGCAGTAAAGGGTTAGGACTAGCGAGGGACGAGCAGTACTTC. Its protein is CASSKGLGLARDEQYF.

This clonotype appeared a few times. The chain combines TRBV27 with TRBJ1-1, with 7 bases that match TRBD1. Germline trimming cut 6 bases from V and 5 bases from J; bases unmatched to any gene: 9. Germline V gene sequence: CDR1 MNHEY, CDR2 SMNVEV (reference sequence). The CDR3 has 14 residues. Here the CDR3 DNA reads TGTGCCAGCAGAGGTACAGGGGCGAGGACTGAAGCTTTCTTT. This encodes CASRGTGARTEAFF.

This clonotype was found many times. The CDR3 region is CATSGDPAGGSTDTQYF. The CDR3 bases are TGTGCCACCAGCGGGGACCCCGCGGGGGGAAGCACAGATACGCAGTATTTT. The chain has TRBV15 and TRBJ2-3; 8 positions agree with TRBD2. V dropped 5 bases and J dropped 0; count of bases not matched to a gene: 10. The germline V gene has CDR1 LNHNV and CDR2 YYDKDF (reference sequence). The length of the CDR3 is 17 residues.

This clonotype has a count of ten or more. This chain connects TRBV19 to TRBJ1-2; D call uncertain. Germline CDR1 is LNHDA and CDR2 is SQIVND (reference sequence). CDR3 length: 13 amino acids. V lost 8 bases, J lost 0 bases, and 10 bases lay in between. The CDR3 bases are TGTGCCAGTTCGGACTATGCTAACTATGGCTACACCTTC. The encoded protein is CASSDYANYGYTF.

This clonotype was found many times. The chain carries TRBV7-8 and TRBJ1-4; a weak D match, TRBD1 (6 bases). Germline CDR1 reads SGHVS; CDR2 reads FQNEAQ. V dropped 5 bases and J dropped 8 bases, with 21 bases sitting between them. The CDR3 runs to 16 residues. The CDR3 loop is CASSPGVAGTYEKLFF. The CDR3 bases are TGTGCCAGCAGCCCAGGGGTAGCAGGGACTTACGAAAAACTGTTTTTT.

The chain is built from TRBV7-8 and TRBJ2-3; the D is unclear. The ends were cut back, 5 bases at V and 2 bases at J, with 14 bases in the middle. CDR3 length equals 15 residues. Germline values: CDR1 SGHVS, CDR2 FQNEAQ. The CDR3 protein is CASSPTGSTTDTQYF. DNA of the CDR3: TGTGCCAGCAGCCCTACCGGGTCAACCACAGATACGCAGTATTTT. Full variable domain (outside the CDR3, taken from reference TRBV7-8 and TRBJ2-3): GAGVSQSPRYKVAKRGQDVALRCDPISGHVSLFWYQQALGQGPEFLTYFQNEAQLDKSGLPSDRFFAERPEGSVSTLKIQRTQQEDSAVYLCASSPTGSTTDTQYFGPGTRLTVL.

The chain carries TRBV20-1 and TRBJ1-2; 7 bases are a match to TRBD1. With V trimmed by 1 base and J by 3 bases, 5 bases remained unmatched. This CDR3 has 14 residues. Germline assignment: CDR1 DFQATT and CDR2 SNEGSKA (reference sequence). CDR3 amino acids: CSARGDRVYYGYTF. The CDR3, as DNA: TGCAGTGCTAGAGGAGACAGGGTATACTATGGCTACACCTTC.

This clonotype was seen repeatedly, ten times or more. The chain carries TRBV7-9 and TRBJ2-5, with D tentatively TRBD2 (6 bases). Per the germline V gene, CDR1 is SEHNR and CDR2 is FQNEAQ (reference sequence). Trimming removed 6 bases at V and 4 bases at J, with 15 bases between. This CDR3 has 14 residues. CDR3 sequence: CASRSGVGGETQYF. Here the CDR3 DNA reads TGTGCCAGCAGAAGTGGCGTGGGAGGAGAGACCCAGTACTTC.

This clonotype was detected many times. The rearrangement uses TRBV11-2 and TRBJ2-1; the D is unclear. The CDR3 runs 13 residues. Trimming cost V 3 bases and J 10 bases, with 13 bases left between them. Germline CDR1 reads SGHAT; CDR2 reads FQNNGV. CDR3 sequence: CASSLGLSGEQFF. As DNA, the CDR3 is TGTGCCAGCAGCTTGGGTCTGTCCGGGGAGCAGTTCTTC.

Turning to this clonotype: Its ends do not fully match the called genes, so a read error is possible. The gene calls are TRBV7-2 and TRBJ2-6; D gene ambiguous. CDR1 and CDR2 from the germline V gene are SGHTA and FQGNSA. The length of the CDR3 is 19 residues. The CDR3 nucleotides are TGTGCCAGCAGCTTAAGGGAAAGGGTCAACCCTTCTGGTGCCAACGTCCTGACTTTC. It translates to CASSLRERVNPSGANVLTF.